These T cell receptor beta chains were read from a single sample in a study of T-cell memory formation after mild COVID-19. One entry per CDR3 protein results from TCRdb running MiXCR on the 5' RACE reads. The table records over 30,000 distinct CDR3 sequences, about an eighth of them present only once. Sequenced material: PBMCs or a T cell subset sorted from them (not recorded which). The origin of the receptors is a man between 18 and 35 years old who had mild COVID-19 (a few samples of this study predate the infection). Cell type and time point are not known. CDR3s include the opening cysteine and the closing phenylalanine or tryptophan. Each record gives: J gene, V gene, D gene, CDR3 protein. The D gene is left open where the match is weak.

j_gene: TRBJ1-2; v_gene: TRBV12-3/TRBV12-4; d_gene: NA; CDR3aa: CASSPPRDYGYTF
j_gene: TRBJ2-1; v_gene: TRBV7-2; d_gene: TRBD2; CDR3aa: CASSPGLAGANEQFF
j_gene: TRBJ2-5; v_gene: TRBV7-9; d_gene: NA; CDR3aa: CASSPTWETQYF
j_gene: TRBJ1-1; v_gene: TRBV28; d_gene: NA; CDR3aa: CASSLPSRDMNTEAFF
j_gene: TRBJ2-3; v_gene: TRBV29-1; d_gene: TRBD2; CDR3aa: CSVEVWSGGQSTDTQYF
j_gene: TRBJ2-7; v_gene: TRBV7-2; d_gene: TRBD1; CDR3aa: CASSLAGTGREQYF
j_gene: TRBJ1-1; v_gene: TRBV20-1; d_gene: NA; CDR3aa: CSAISRADGVTEAFF
j_gene: TRBJ2-3; v_gene: TRBV24-1; d_gene: TRBD1; CDR3aa: CATSGSDRGITDTQYF
j_gene: TRBJ2-1; v_gene: TRBV5-1; d_gene: TRBD1; CDR3aa: CASSGTGLADEQFF
j_gene: TRBJ2-1; v_gene: TRBV4-2; d_gene: TRBD2; CDR3aa: CASSPYLAGSDNEQFF
j_gene: TRBJ2-7; v_gene: TRBV4-3; d_gene: TRBD2; CDR3aa: CASSQDRMPGLAGVEQYF
j_gene: TRBJ1-5; v_gene: TRBV29-1; d_gene: TRBD1; CDR3aa: CSVTTGSHQPQHF
j_gene: TRBJ1-1; v_gene: TRBV7-9; d_gene: TRBD1; CDR3aa: CASSSPDRTAGTFF
j_gene: TRBJ1-2; v_gene: TRBV24-1; d_gene: NA; CDR3aa: CATSDGTGYGYTF